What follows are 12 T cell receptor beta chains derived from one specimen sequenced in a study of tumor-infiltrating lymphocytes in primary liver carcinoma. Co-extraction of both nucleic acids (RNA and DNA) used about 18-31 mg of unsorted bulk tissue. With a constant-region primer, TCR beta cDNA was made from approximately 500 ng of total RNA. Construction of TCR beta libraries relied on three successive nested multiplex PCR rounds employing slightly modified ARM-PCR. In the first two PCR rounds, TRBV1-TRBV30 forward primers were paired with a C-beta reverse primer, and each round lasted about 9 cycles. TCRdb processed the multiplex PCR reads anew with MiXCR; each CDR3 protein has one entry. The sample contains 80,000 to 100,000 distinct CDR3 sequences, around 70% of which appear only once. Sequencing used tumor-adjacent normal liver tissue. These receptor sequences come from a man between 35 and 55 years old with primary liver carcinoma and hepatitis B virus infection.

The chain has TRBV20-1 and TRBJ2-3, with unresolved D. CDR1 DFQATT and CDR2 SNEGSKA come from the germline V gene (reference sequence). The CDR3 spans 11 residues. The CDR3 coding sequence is TGCAGCACAAGGGTCACAGATACGCAGTATTTT. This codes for CSTRVTDTQYF.

The DNA for the CDR3 is TGTGCCAGCAGCTTAGTTCGGGAAGAGACCCAGTACTTC. This encodes CASSLVREETQYF. The chain employs TRBV7-9 and TRBJ2-5; D remains unclear. Trimming cost V 1 base and J 3 bases, with 6 bases left between them. Germline loops: CDR1 SEHNR, CDR2 FQNEAQ (reference sequence). This CDR3 has 13 residues.

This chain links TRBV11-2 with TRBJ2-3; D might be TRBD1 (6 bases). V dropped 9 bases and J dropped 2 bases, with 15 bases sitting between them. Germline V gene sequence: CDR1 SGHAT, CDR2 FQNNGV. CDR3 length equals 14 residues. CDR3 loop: CASNITGNTDTQYF. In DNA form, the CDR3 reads TGTGCCAGTAACATTACAGGGAACACAGATACGCAGTATTTT.

CDR3 protein: CAPRDERGYTF. In DNA, the CDR3 is TGTGCCCCCCGTGACGAGAGGGGCTACACCTTC. The chain joins TRBV7-9 to TRBJ1-2; D not certain. Germline CDR1 SEHNR, CDR2 FQNEAQ (reference sequence). The CDR3 runs to 11 residues. V shed 11 bases and J shed 8 bases, with 15 bases lying between them.

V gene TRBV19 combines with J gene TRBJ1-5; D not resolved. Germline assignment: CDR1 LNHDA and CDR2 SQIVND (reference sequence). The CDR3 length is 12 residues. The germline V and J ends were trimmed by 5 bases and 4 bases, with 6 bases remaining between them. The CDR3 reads CASSSLNQPQHF. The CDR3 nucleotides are TGTGCCAGTAGTTCCCTAAATCAGCCCCAGCATTTT.

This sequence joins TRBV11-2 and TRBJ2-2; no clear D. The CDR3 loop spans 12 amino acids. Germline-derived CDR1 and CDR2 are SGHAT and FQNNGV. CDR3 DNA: TGTGCAGGTAACCTTTACACCGGGGAGCTGTTTTTT. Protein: CAGNLYTGELFF.

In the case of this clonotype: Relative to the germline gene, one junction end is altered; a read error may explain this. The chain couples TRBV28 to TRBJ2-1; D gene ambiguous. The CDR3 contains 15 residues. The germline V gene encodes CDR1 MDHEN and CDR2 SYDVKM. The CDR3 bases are TGTGCCAGCACCTTGGGCAACCTCTCCTGCAATGAGCAGTTCTTC. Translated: CASTLGNLSCNEQFF.

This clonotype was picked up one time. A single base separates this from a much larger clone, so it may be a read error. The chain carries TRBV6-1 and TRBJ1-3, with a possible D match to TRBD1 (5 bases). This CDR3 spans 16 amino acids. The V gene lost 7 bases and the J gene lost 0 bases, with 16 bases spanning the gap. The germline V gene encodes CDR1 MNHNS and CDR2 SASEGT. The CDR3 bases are TGTGCCAGCACTAGGTCGTCAGGGAGCTCTGGAAACACCATATATTTT. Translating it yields CASTRSSGSSGNTIYF.

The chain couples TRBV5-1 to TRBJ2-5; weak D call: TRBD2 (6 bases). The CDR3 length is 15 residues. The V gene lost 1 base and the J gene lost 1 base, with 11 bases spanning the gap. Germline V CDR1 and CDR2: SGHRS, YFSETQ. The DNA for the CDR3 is TGCGCCAGCAGCTTGCGCGTGGGGGGCCAAGAGACCCAGTACTTC. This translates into CASSLRVGGQETQYF.

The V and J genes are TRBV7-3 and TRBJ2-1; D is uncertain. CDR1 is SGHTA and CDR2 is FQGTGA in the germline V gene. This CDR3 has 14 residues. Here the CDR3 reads CSNSVAGLTKEQFF. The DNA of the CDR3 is TGTTCCAACAGCGTGGCTGGGTTGACGAAGGAGCAGTTCTTC.

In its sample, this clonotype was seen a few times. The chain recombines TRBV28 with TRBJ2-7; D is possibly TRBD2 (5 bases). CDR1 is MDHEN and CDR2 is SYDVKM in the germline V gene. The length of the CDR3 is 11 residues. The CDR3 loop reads CAYGKRYEQYF. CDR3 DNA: TGTGCTTATGGGAAGCGGTACGAGCAGTACTTC.

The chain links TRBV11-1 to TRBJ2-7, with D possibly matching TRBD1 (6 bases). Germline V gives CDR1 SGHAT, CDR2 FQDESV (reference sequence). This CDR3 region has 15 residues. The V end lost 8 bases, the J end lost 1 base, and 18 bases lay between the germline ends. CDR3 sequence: CASDFDGQLSYEQYF. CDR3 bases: TGTGCCAGCGACTTCGACGGACAGTTATCCTACGAGCAGTACTTC.